This TCR beta chain originates from a study of identical twins. In TCRdb, the 5' RACE reads were re-called with MiXCR into one record per CDR3 protein. The table lists a few hundred thousand distinct CDR3 sequences, around a sixth of them singletons. Germline V gene lookup returns CDR1 KGHSH and CDR2 LQKENI. Trimming took 3 bases from V and 0 from J, leaving 12 bases between them. The CDR3 is 16 residues long. Only a few counts were recorded for this clonotype. Sequenced sample: naive T cells sorted from blood. This receptor was identified in a man aged 50-60 years in good health. The rearrangement uses TRBV18 and TRBJ2-1; unclear D gene. DNA of the CDR3: TGTGCCAGCTCACCCCCAAGGCTGCACTCCTACAATGAGCAGTTCTTC. This gives the protein CASSPPRLHSYNEQFF.